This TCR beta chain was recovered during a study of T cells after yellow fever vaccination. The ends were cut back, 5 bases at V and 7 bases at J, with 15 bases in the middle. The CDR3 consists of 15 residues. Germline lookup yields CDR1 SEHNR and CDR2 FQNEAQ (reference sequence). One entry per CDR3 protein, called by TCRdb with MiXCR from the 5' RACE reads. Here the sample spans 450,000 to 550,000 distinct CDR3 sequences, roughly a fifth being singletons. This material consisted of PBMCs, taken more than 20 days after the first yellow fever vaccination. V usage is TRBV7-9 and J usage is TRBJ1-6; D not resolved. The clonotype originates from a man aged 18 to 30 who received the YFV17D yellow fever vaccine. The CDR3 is CASSPLWVNNSPLHF. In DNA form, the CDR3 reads TGTGCCAGCAGCCCCTTGTGGGTTAACAATTCACCCCTCCACTTT.